The entry below describes one TCR beta chain. This clonotype has only a few counts. Its antigen remains undetermined. Per-base quality was not reported, and no clone a single base away is much larger than it. Sequencing used an Illumina NovaSeq 6000. cDNA libraries for TCRalpha and TCRbeta were prepared by 5'RACE using constant-segment primers, with sample barcodes and unique molecular identifiers added. Trizol reagent was used to extract RNA from every sample. The libraries were amplified in two PCR steps, and the second step added a second sample barcode and Illumina TruSeq adapters. Sequencing of the libraries was done on an Illumina NovaSeq, producing 2 x 150 bp paired-end reads. On the authors' methods: The reads were demultiplexed and collapsed into UMI-guided consensus sequences using migec v1.2.7. With mixcr v2.1.11, UMI consensuses were aligned to TRA and TRB V and J templates and assembled into clonotypes. Clonotypes were classified as expanded or contracted when called significant by both edgeR and NoisET, with noise models trained on biological replicates. For edgeR calls, a false discovery rate-adjusted p below 0.01 and a log2 fold-change threshold of 1 were applied. PCA with hierarchical clustering of max-normalized trajectories of the 1000 most abundant clonotypes was used as exploratory dynamics analysis. The CD4 or CD8 phenotype of responding clones was assigned using the separately sequenced CD4+ and CD8+ repertoires. TCRdb reran the public reads through fastp at Q25 and MiXCR, keeping productive beta chains. Identical CDR3 proteins give one entry, which carries the most common genes and DNA. For this entry, the V and J calls and clone size follow TCRdb and not the study's own pipeline. The sample yields roughly 250,000 distinct CDR3 sequences; 16% were counted once. The ten top clones hold 20% to 25% of the sample.

The sample is drawn from a study of T-cell memory formation after mild COVID-19 listed by TCRdb under 2021. Context from the whole study: Most TCR sequence clusters were specific to one of the two donors. Longitudinal TCRalpha and TCRbeta repertoire sequencing tracked T-cell clones expanding and contracting after mild COVID-19 in a couple of donors. The cohort comprised two young, previously healthy adult volunteers, one female and one male. Overall results and qualifications from the work: Only a couple of mild cases were covered by the study, and larger cohorts that include severe cases with pre-infection samples were considered necessary. The second-wave clones that peaked on day 37 were not confirmed to be SARS-CoV-2 specific. The detection of some responding clones in pre-infection memory suggests that pre-existing cross-reactive memory T cells joined the SARS-CoV-2 response. Clones that contracted from day 15 to 85 showed balanced CD4/CD8 phenotypes, whereas a second wave of clones that expanded from day 15 to 37 leaned towards CD4+. Contracting CD4+ clones turned up mainly in the CM and EM memory subsets, whereas EMRA was where CD8+ clones were enriched.

The CDR3 runs 16 amino acids, cysteine and phenylalanine included. Only the CDR3 portion is preserved as DNA: 48 bases, with reading frame beginning at the first base. Reading the germline V gene gives CDR1 MNHEY and CDR2 SVGAGI. At the junction V is shortened by 0 bases and J by 0 bases, with 6 bases in between. Ficoll-Paque density gradient centrifugation was the method used to isolate PBMCs. The TCR comes from a man younger than 30 who had mild COVID-19 (a few samples of this study predate the infection). The sample titles of this study are shuffled in the database, so cell type and time point are left out; the donor was told from shared clones. The chain employs TRBV6-5 and TRBJ2-6, with no confidently assigned D gene. Sequenced: PBMCs or a T cell subset sorted from them (not recorded which). The DNA reads as follows: TGTGCCAGCAGTTACTCGCGTAGCTCTGGGGCCAACGTCCTGACTTTC. Its translation reads: CASSYSRSSGANVLTF.